The 10 T cell receptor beta chains below all came from one sample that was sequenced in a study of blood T cells in healthy people across ages. For the second PCR, which ran for about 7 to 11 cycles, a sample-barcoded 5' primer and a J-beta primer mix were used. TCRdb re-called the 5' RACE reads with MiXCR, one entry per CDR3 protein. Found here are approximately 680,000 distinct CDR3 sequences, around 32% of them singletons; the top ten hold just over 15%. The sequenced sample consisted of blood. The receptors were gathered from a woman aged 80 or older in good health.

In its sample, this clonotype was seen many times. J is TRBJ2-7 and V is TRBV11-1; tentative D call: TRBD2 (5 bases). V was cut by 5 bases and J by 2 bases, with 13 bases left in between. The CDR3 totals 14 residues. Per the germline V gene, CDR1 is SGHAT and CDR2 is FQDESV (reference sequence). The chain's CDR3 is CASSPAAVAYEQYF. The CDR3 coding sequence is TGTGCCAGCAGCCCAGCGGCAGTTGCCTACGAGCAGTACTTC.

This clonotype was seen ten or more times. This chain links TRBV4-1 with TRBJ1-2, with D hard to call. The CDR3 has 15 amino acids. Germline values: CDR1 MGHRA, CDR2 YSYEKL. V lost 0 bases and J lost 2, with 10 bases in between. The CDR3 reads CASSQDPGSNYGYTF. CDR3 DNA sequence: TGCGCCAGCAGCCAAGATCCAGGATCGAACTATGGCTACACCTTC.

The rearrangement uses TRBV5-1 and TRBJ2-3; 15 bases fit TRBD2. Germline-derived CDR1 and CDR2 are SGHRS and YFSETQ. The CDR3 extends over 18 amino acids. V lost 4 bases, J lost 3 bases, and 9 bases stayed unmatched. The CDR3 nucleotides are TGCGCCAGCAGCACAGGGACTAGCGGGAGGTTCCGGACAGATACGCAGTATTTT. Its translation: CASSTGTSGRFRTDTQYF.

This clonotype showed up many times. The germline gene is not matched at one end of the junction; a read error may be the cause. This chain links TRBV7-9 with TRBJ1-1; no definite D call. Germline assignment: CDR1 SEHNR and CDR2 FQNEAQ (reference sequence). The CDR3 loop spans 12 amino acids. In DNA, the CDR3 is TGCGCCAGCAGCCAAGGAGGGACTGAAGCTTTCTTT. Protein product: CASSQGGTEAFF.

The chain combines TRBV6-5 with TRBJ2-3; 10 nucleotides agree with TRBD2. CDR1 and CDR2 (germline): MNHEY, SVGAGI. There are 15 residues in the CDR3. The ends lost 5 bases at V and 7 bases at J; junction bases unmatched: 9. For the CDR3, the DNA is TGTGCCAGCAGTAGGTCTAGCGGGAGTGAGTATACGCAGTATTTT. This gives the protein CASSRSSGSEYTQYF.

As for this clonotype: Just one base apart from a much larger clone, this may be a read error. V usage is TRBV20-1 and J usage is TRBJ2-1; D remains ambiguous. CDR3 length: 12 residues. Germline CDR1 is DFQATT and CDR2 is SNEGSKA (reference sequence). The CDR3 DNA sequence: TGCAGGGCTAGAGTTGGCTACAATGAGCAGTTCTTC. It encodes CRARVGYNEQFF.

As regards this clonotype: A clone one base away is much larger, so this may be a read error. The rearrangement links TRBV20-1 to TRBJ2-3, with a tentative D call TRBD1 (5 bases). CDR1 and CDR2 (germline): DFQATT, SNEGSKA (reference sequence). The germline V and J ends were trimmed by 3 bases and 3 bases, with 10 bases remaining between them. This CDR3 is 13 amino acids long. The CDR3 nucleotides are TGCAGTGCTAGCCAGGGTGAGACAGATACGCAGTATTTT. It codes for CSASQGETDTQYF.

This clonotype was detected ten times or more. This chain uses TRBV20-1 with TRBJ1-3; possibly TRBD1 for D (6 bases). The germline gives CDR1 DFQATT, CDR2 SNEGSKA (reference sequence). The V end lost 3 bases, the J end lost 4 bases, and 19 bases lay between the germline ends. The CDR3 totals 16 residues. The CDR3 coding sequence is TGCAGTGCTAGTCCCTCGGGGGGCGCGTTGGGAAACACCATATATTTT. Encoded protein: CSASPSGGALGNTIYF.

This clonotype was detected many times. CDR3 in amino acids: CASSLETGFPYEQYF. The CDR3 region has the DNA TGTGCCAGCAGCTTAGAGACAGGGTTCCCCTACGAGCAGTACTTC. The rearrangement links TRBV7-9 to TRBJ2-7; 7 bases align to TRBD1. V dropped 1 base and J dropped 2; count of bases not matched to a gene: 5. The CDR3 sequence is 15 residues long. Germline CDR1 SEHNR, CDR2 FQNEAQ (reference sequence).

This clonotype has only a few counts. The rearrangement joins TRBV27 to TRBJ1-4; TRBD1 might be the D (5 bases). CDR3 length: 15 amino acids. Germline V lookup: CDR1 MNHEY, CDR2 SMNVEV (reference sequence). The V gene lost 8 bases and the J gene lost 4 bases, with 17 bases spanning the gap. The CDR3 nucleotides read TGTGCCAGCGCCCGGGACGGTCTTTTTAATGAAAAACTGTTTTTT. It yields the protein CASARDGLFNEKLFF.